The 14 T cell receptor beta chains below were found in one sample sequenced in a study of T-cell memory formation after mild COVID-19. TCRdb ran MiXCR on the 5' RACE reads and lists one entry per CDR3 protein. Of about 410,000 distinct CDR3 sequences in the sample, 20% to 25% were seen once. The sample taken for sequencing was PBMCs or a T cell subset sorted from them (not recorded which). These receptors all come from an adult woman who had mild COVID-19 (a few samples of this study predate the infection). Cell type and time point are not known.

This rearrangement joins TRBV12-3 or TRBV12-4 to TRBJ2-7; D is unclear. This CDR3 has 14 residues. Between the trimmed V and J ends, which lost 4 bases and 3 bases, there was a span of 13 bases. The CDR3 nucleotides read TGTGCCAGCAGTTCTTTGACAACCAGCTACGAGCAGTACTTC. It is translated as CASSSLTTSYEQYF.

The V gene is TRBV5-1, the J gene TRBJ2-7, with TRBD2 matching over 12 bases. Per the germline V gene, CDR1 is SGHRS and CDR2 is YFSETQ. There are 16 residues in the CDR3. V shed 2 bases and J 4 bases; nucleotides not matched to a gene: 7. The CDR3 DNA is TGCGCCAGCAGCTTAGGGACTAGCGGGCGACAGTACGAGCAGTACTTC. It specifies CASSLGTSGRQYEQYF.

There are a few counts of this clonotype. The V gene is TRBV7-8, the J gene TRBJ1-1; D not resolved. Germline V gene lookup returns CDR1 SGHVS and CDR2 FQNEAQ. V was clipped by 1 base and J by 6 bases, with 15 bases between them. The CDR3 runs 15 residues. In nucleotides, the CDR3 is TGTGCCAGCAGCTTAGTGGCCCACAGTTCCGCTGAAGCTTTCTTT. Translating it yields CASSLVAHSSAEAFF.

There are a few counts of this clonotype. The genes are TRBV2 and TRBJ2-1; a weak D match, TRBD2 (5 bases). Germline V gene sequence: CDR1 SNHLY, CDR2 FYNNEI. The CDR3 is 13 residues long. V dropped 6 bases and J dropped 9 bases, with 15 bases sitting between them. CDR3 in DNA: TGTGCCAGCAGCGGGAACGGCTTGGTTGAGCAGTTCTTC. It yields the protein CASSGNGLVEQFF.

Many counts were recorded for this clonotype. The chain uses TRBV10-3 and TRBJ2-5, with TRBD1 matching over 7 bases. This CDR3 contains 12 residues. Germline CDR1 reads ENHRY; CDR2 reads SYGVKD. V dropped 6 bases and J dropped 3; count of bases not matched to a gene: 1. Here the CDR3 DNA reads TGTGCCATCAGGGGGACAGAAGAGACCCAGTACTTC. Translation gives CAIRGTEETQYF.

The gene calls are TRBV27 and TRBJ1-2, with D uncertain. This CDR3 is 13 amino acids long. V lost 5 bases and J lost 5, with 12 bases in between. Germline V gene sequence: CDR1 MNHEY, CDR2 SMNVEV (reference sequence). The CDR3 DNA sequence: TGTGCCAGCAGTCCGTGGACGGATTATGGCTACACCTTC. This encodes CASSPWTDYGYTF.

The chain couples TRBV10-3 to TRBJ1-1; D uncertain. Germline V lookup: CDR1 ENHRY, CDR2 SYGVKD. The CDR3 is 11 amino acids. V lost 10 bases to trimming and J lost 8 bases, with 14 bases between them. The CDR3: CASWRIMEAFF. CDR3 sequence (DNA): TGTGCCAGTTGGAGGATTATGGAAGCTTTCTTT.

The CDR3 DNA sequence: TGTGCCAGCAGCTTCGACAGGGTCTGGGGGGGACCTTATAATTCACCCCTCCACTTT. As protein: CASSFDRVWGGPYNSPLHF. The V and J genes are TRBV7-2 and TRBJ1-6, with 7 positions matching TRBD1. The germline CDR1 and CDR2 sequences are SGHTA and FQGNSA. The CDR3 has 19 residues. J lost 4 bases, V lost 3 bases, and 15 bases had no gene match.

The V call is TRBV7-9, the J call TRBJ2-7; D possibly matches TRBD1 or TRBD2 (5 bases each). V was shortened by 5 bases and J by 3 bases, with 14 bases between the two germline ends. Germline-derived CDR1 and CDR2 are SEHNR and FQNEAQ (reference sequence). CDR3 size: 14 residues. CDR3 in DNA: TGTGCCAGCAGCCCCCGGGACCACCACTACGAGCAGTACTTC. Its translation is CASSPRDHHYEQYF.

This clonotype has a handful of counts. The genes are TRBV7-2 and TRBJ2-5; D might be TRBD2 (6 bases). The CDR3 sequence is 15 residues long. Deletions cut 5 bases from V and 7 bases from J, with 20 bases between. Germline CDR1 is SGHTA and CDR2 is FQGNSA. The CDR3 DNA sequence: TGTGCCAGCAGCGGGGGAGGAGGGGTAAGCCGGACCCAGTACTTC. This sequence encodes CASSGGGGVSRTQYF.

The genes are TRBV7-9 and TRBJ1-5, with a possible D match to TRBD1 (5 bases). With 6 bases removed from V and 2 bases from J, the gap between germline ends came to 11 bases. Germline CDR1 reads SEHNR; CDR2 reads FQNEAQ (reference sequence). The CDR3 sequence is 14 residues long. CDR3 DNA sequence: TGTGCCAGCAGTATAGACAGTGGCAATCAGCCCCAGCATTTT. This gives the protein CASSIDSGNQPQHF. Complete variable domain (other parts from reference TRBV7-9 and TRBJ1-5): DTGVSQNPRHKITKRGQNVTFRCDPISEHNRLYWYRQTLGQGPEFLTYFQNEAQLEKSRLLSDRFSAERPKGSFSTLEIQRTEQGDSAMYLCASSIDSGNQPQHFGDGTRLSIL.

This clonotype was counted only a few times. This rearrangement joins TRBV7-3 to TRBJ2-3; 13 bases line up with TRBD2. The CDR3 has 22 amino acids. J lost 1 base, V lost 1 base, and 17 bases had no gene match. Germline lookup yields CDR1 SGHTA and CDR2 FQGTGA. The CDR3 protein is CASSLKGTAGLAGVVGTDTQYF. In DNA, the CDR3 is TGTGCCAGCAGCTTAAAAGGAACCGCAGGACTAGCGGGAGTAGTCGGCACAGATACGCAGTATTTT.

This clonotype has just one count. The genes are TRBV6-6 and TRBJ2-1, with D perhaps TRBD2 (5 bases). This CDR3 has 16 residues. V lost 2 bases and J lost 6, with 17 bases in between. Germline V gives CDR1 MNHNY, CDR2 SVGAGI (reference sequence). CDR3 amino acids: CASSYDLAGGVNEQFF. The CDR3 bases are TGTGCCAGCAGTTACGATTTGGCAGGAGGCGTCAATGAGCAGTTCTTC.

The chain employs TRBV7-9 and TRBJ2-1, with 9 positions matching TRBD2. Germline CDR1 SEHNR, CDR2 FQNEAQ (reference sequence). The CDR3 spans 16 residues. V was clipped by 5 bases and J by 6 bases; unmatched bases: 11. This CDR3 reads CASSDSSGGGFNEQFF. Written as DNA, the CDR3 is TGTGCCAGCAGCGATAGTAGCGGGGGCGGATTCAATGAGCAGTTCTTC.